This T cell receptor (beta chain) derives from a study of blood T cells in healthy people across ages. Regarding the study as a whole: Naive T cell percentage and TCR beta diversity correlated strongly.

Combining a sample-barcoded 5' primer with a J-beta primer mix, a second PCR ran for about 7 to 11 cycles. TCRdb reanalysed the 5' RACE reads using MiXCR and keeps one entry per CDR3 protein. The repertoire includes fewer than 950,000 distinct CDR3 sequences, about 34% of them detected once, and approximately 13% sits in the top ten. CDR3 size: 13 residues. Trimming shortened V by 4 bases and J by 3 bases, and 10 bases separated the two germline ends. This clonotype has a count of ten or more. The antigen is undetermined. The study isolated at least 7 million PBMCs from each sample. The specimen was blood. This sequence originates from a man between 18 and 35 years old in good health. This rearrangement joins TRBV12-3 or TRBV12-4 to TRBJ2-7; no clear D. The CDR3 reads CASSSLAYYEQYF. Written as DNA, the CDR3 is TGTGCCAGCAGTTCCCTGGCATACTACGAGCAGTACTTC.